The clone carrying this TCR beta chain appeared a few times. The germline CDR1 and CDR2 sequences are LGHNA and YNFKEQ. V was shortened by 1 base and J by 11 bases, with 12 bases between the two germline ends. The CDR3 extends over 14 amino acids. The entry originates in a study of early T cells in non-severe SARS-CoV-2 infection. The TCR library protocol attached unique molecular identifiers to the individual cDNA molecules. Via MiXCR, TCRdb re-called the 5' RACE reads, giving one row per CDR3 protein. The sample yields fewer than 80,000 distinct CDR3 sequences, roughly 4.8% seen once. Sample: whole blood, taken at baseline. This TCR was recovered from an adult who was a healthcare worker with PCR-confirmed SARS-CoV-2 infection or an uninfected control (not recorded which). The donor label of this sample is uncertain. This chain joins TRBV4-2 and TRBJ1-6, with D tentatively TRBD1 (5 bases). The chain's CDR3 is CASSQGGGPAPLHF. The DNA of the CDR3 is TGTGCCAGCAGCCAAGGGGGGGGACCAGCACCCCTCCACTTT.